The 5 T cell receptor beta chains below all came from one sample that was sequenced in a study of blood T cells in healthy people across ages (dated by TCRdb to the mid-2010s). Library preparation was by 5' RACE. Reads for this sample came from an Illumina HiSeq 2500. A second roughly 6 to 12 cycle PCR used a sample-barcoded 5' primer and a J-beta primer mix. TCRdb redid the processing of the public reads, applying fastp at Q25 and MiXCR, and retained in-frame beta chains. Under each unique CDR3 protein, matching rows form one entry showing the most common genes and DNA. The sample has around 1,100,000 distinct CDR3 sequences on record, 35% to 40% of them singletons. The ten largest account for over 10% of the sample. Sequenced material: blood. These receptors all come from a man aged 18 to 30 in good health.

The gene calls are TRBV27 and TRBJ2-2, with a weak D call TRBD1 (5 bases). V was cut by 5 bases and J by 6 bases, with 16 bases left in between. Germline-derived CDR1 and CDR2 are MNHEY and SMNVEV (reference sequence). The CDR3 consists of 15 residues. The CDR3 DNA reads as TGTGCCAGCAGTCGAAACCAGGGTATCGCCGGGGAGCTGTTTTTT. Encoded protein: CASSRNQGIAGELFF.

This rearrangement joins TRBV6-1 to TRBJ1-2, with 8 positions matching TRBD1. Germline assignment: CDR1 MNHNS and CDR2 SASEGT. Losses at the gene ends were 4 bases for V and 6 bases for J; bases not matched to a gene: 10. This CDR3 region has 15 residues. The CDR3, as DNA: TGTGCCAGCAGTGGAGCCCAGGGGGCGCGTGATGGCTACACCTTC. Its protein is CASSGAQGARDGYTF.

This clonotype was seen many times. CDR3 DNA: TGTGCCAGCAGTGAAGCGAGGGGTTACAGGGATGGCTACACCTTC. It codes for CASSEARGYRDGYTF. This chain joins TRBV2 and TRBJ1-2, with a tentative D call TRBD1 (6 bases). V shed 0 bases and J shed 6 bases, with 14 bases lying between them. Germline values: CDR1 SNHLY, CDR2 FYNNEI. This CDR3 spans 15 amino acids. The whole variable domain, filled in from reference TRBV2 and TRBJ1-2, reads EPEVTQTPSHQVTQMGQEVILRCVPISNHLYFYWYRQILGQKVEFLVSFYNNEISEKSEIFDDQFSVERPDGSNFTLKIRSTKLEDSAMYFCASSEARGYRDGYTFGSGTRLTVV.

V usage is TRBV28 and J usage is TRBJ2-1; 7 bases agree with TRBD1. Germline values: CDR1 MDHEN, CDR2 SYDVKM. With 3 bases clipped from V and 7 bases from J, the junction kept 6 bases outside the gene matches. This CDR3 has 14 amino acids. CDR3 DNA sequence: TGTGCCAGCAGTTTGCTAGGGGGCACGAATGAGCAGTTCTTC. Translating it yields CASSLLGGTNEQFF.

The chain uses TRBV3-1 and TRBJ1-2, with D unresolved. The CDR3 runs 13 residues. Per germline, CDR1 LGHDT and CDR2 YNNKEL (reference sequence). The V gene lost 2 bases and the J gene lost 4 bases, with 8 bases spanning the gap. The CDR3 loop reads CASSQQISYGYTF. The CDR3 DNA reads TGTGCCAGCAGCCAACAGATCAGCTATGGCTACACCTTC.